This TCR beta chain appears in the sequencing data of a study of long-term antiretroviral therapy in people with HIV. The CDR3 extends over 15 amino acids. This was the immunoSEQ v3.0 assay at survey level. Method: immunoSEQ multiplex PCR; TCRdb's copy keeps in-frame clones and lacks some. The repertoire holds about 20,000 clones, with approximately 88% as singletons. Here the sequenced sample was unsorted PBMCs, taken 1.2 years after starting antiretroviral therapy. This TCR came from a woman aged 40 to 55 with HIV. The rearrangement joins TRBV12-1 to TRBJ2-7; TRBD2 is the table's D call and was not checked against the DNA. TRBV12-1 is tagged as a pseudogene. The CDR3, as DNA: TGTGCCAGCAGCTTACCCGGGACTCCCTCCTACGAGCAGTACTTC. This encodes CASSLPGTPSYEQYF.